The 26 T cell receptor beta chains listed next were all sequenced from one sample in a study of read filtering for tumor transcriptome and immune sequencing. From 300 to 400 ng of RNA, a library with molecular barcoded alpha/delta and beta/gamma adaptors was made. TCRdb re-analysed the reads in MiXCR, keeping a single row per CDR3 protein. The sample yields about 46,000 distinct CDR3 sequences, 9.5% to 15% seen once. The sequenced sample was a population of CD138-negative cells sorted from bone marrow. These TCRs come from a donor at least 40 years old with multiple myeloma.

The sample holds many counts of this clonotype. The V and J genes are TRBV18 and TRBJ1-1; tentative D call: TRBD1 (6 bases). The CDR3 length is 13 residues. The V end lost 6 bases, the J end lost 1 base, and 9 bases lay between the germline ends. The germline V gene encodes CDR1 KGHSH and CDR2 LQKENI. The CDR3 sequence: CASSGGGNTEAFF. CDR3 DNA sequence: TGTGCCAGCTCCGGAGGGGGGAACACTGAAGCTTTCTTT.

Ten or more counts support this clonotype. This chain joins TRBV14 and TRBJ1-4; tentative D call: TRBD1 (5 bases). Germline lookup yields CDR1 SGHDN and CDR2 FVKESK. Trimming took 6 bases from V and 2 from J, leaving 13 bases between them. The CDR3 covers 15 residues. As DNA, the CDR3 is TGTGCCAGCAGTAAAAGAGGGGCGACTAATGAAAAACTGTTTTTT. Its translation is CASSKRGATNEKLFF. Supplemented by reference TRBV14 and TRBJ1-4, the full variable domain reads EAGVTQFPSHSVIEKGQTVTLRCDPISGHDNLYWYRRVMGKEIKFLLHFVKESKQDESGMPNNRFLAERTGGTYSTLKVQPAELEDSGVYFCASSKRGATNEKLFFGSGTQLSVL.

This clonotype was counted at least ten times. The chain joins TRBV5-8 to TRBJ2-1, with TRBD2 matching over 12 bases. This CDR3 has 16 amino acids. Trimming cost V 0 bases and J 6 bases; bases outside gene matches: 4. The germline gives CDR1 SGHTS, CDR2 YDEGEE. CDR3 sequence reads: CASSLARLAGVNEQFF. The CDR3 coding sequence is TGTGCCAGCAGCTTGGCCAGACTAGCGGGGGTCAATGAGCAGTTCTTC.

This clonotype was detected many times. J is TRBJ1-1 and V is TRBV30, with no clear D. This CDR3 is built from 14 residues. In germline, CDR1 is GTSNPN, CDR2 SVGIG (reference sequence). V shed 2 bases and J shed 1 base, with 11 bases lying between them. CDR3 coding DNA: TGTGCCTGGAGTCTTGAGGGAGGGAACACTGAAGCTTTCTTT. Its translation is CAWSLEGGNTEAFF.

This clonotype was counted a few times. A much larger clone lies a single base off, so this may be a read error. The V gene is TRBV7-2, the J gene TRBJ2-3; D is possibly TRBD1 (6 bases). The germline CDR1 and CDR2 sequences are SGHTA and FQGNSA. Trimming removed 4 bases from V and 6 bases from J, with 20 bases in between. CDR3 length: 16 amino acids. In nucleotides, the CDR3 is TGTGCCAGCAGCTATTTAGGACTGGGGGCATCGGATACGCAGTATTTT. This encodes CASSYLGLGASDTQYF.

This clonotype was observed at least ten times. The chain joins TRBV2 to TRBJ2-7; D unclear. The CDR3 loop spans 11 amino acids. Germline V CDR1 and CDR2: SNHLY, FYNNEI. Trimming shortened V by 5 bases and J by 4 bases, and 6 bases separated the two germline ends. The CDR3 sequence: CASSPFYEQYF. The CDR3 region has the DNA TGTGCCAGCAGTCCATTTTACGAGCAGTACTTC.

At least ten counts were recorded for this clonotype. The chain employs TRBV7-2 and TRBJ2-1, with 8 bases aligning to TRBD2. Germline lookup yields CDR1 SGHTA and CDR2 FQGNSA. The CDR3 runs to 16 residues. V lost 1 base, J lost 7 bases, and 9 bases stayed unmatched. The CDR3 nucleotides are TGTGCCAGCAGCTTAGAAGTCGGGAGGGCCAGGAATGAGCAGTTCTTC. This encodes CASSLEVGRARNEQFF.

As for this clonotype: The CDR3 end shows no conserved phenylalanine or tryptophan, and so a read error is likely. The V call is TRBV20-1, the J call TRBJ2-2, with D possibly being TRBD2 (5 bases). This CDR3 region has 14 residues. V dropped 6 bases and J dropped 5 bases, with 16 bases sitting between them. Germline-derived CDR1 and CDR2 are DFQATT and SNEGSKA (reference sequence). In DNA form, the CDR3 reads TGCAGTGCACCTTCTCCTCGGGGAACCGGGGAGCTGTTTTAT. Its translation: CSAPSPRGTGELFY.

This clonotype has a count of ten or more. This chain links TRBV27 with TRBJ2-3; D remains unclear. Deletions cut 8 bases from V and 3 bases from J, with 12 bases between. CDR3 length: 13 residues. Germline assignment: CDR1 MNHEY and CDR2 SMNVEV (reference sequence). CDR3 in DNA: TGTGCCAGCGGGTTATTTCGGACAGATACGCAGTATTTT. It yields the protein CASGLFRTDTQYF.

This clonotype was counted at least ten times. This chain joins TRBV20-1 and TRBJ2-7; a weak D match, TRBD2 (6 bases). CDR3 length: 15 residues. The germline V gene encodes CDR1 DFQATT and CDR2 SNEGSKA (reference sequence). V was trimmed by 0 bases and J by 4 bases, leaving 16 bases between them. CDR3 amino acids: CSARDSAGRFYEQYF. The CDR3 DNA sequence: TGCAGTGCTAGAGATTCGGCAGGGAGGTTTTACGAGCAGTACTTC.

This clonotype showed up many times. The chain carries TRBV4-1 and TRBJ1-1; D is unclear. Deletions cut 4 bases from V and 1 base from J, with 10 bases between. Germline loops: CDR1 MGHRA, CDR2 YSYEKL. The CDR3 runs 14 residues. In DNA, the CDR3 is TGCGCCAGCAGCCTCATTCGGACGAACACTGAAGCTTTCTTT. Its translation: CASSLIRTNTEAFF.

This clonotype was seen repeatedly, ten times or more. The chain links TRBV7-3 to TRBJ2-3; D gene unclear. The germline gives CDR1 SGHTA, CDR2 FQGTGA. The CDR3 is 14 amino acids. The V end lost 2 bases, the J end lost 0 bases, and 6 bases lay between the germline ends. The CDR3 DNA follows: TGTGCCAGCAGCTTAGTGGGAAGCACAGATACGCAGTATTTT. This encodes CASSLVGSTDTQYF.

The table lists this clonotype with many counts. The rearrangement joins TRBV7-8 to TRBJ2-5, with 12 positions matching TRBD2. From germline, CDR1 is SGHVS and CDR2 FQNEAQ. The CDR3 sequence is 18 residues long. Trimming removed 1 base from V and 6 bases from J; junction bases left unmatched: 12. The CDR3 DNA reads TGTGCCAGCAGCTTAGGTTTAAGACTAGCGGGAGAGGTGAAGACCCAGTACTTC. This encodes CASSLGLRLAGEVKTQYF.

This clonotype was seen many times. Here the CDR3 DNA reads TGTGCCAGCAGTGCAGGGGGCTCTGGGTACAATGAGCAGTTCTTC. It is translated as CASSAGGSGYNEQFF. V usage is TRBV6-1 and J usage is TRBJ2-1, with 8 positions matching TRBD1. Germline loops: CDR1 MNHNS, CDR2 SASEGT. With 4 bases clipped from V and 4 bases from J, the junction kept 6 bases outside the gene matches. The CDR3 spans 15 residues.

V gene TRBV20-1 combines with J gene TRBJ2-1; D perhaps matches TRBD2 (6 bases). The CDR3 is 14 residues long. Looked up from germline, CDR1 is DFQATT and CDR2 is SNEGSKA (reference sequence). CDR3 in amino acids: CSPGRVSGYNEQFF. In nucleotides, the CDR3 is TGCAGCCCCGGGAGAGTAAGCGGCTACAATGAGCAGTTCTTC.

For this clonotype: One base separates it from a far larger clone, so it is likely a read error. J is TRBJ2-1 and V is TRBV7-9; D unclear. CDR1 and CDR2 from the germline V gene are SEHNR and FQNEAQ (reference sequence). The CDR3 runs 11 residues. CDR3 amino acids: CAGSSNNEQFF. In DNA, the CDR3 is TGTGCCGGCAGCTCGAACAATGAGCAGTTCTTC.

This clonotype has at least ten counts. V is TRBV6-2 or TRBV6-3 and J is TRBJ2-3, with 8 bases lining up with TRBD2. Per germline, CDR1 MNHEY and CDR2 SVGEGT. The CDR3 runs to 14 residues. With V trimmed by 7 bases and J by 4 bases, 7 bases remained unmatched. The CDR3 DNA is TGTGCCAGCAACAAACCGGGACTAGCAGATACGCAGTATTTT. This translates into CASNKPGLADTQYF.

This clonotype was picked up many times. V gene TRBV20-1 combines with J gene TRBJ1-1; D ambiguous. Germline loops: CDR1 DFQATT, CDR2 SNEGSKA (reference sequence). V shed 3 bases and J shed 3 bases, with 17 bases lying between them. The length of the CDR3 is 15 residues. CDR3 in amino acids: CSASGSSGGDTEAFF. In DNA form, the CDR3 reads TGCAGTGCTAGTGGGTCGTCCGGCGGGGACACTGAAGCTTTCTTT.

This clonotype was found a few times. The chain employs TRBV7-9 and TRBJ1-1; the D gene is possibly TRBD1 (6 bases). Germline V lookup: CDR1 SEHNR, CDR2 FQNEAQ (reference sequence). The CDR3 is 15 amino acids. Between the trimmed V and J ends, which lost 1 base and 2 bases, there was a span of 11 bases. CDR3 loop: CASSLVGGTNTEAFF. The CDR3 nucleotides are TGTGCCAGCAGCTTAGTTGGGGGGACAAACACTGAAGCTTTCTTT.

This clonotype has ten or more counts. The CDR3 here is CASSRTGRGQPQHF. Here the CDR3 DNA reads TGTGCCAGCAGCCGGACAGGGCGAGGTCAGCCCCAGCATTTT. The rearrangement uses TRBV7-2 and TRBJ1-5, with 8 bases identical to TRBD1. Trimming removed 5 bases from V and 6 bases from J; junction bases left unmatched: 6. Germline V gene lookup returns CDR1 SGHTA and CDR2 FQGNSA. CDR3 size: 14 residues.

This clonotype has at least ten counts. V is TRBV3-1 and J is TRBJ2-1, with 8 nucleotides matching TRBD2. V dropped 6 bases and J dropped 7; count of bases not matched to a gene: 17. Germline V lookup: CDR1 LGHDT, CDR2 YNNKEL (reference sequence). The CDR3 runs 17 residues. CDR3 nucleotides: TGTGCCAGCAGTATAACGGGAGGGCTCTTTGTTAGGAATGAGCAGTTCTTC. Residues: CASSITGGLFVRNEQFF.

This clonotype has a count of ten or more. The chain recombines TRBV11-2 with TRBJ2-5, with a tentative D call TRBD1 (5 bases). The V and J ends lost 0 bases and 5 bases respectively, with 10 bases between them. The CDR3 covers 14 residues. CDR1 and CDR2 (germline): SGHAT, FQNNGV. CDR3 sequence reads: CASSLDRRVETQYF. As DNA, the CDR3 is TGTGCCAGCAGCTTAGATCGCAGGGTTGAGACCCAGTACTTC. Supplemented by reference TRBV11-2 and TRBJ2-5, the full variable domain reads EAGVAQSPRYKIIEKRQSVAFWCNPISGHATLYWYQQILGQGPKLLIQFQNNGVVDDSQLPKDRFSAERLKGVDSTLKIQPAKLEDSAVYLCASSLDRRVETQYFGPGTRLLVL.

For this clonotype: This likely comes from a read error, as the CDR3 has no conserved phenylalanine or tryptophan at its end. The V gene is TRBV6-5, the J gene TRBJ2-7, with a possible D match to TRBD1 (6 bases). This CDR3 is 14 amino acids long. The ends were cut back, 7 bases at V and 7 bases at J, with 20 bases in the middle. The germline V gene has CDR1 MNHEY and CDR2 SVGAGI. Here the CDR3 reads CASIDFEGVVEQYL. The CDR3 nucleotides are TGTGCCAGCATAGATTTTGAGGGGGTCGTTGAGCAGTACCTC.

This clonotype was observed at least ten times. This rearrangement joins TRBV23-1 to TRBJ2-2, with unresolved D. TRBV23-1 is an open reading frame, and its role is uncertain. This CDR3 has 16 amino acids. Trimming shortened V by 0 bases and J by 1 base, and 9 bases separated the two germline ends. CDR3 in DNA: TGCGCCAGCAGTCAATCGCCAGGAGAGAACACCGGGGAGCTGTTTTTT. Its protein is CASSQSPGENTGELFF.

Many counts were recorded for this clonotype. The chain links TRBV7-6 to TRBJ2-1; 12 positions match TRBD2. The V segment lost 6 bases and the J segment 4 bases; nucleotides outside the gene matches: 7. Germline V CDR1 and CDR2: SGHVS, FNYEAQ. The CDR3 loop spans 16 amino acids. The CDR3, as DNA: TGTGCCAGCAGAAGGACTAGCGGGACGCTATACAATGAGCAGTTCTTC. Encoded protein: CASRRTSGTLYNEQFF.

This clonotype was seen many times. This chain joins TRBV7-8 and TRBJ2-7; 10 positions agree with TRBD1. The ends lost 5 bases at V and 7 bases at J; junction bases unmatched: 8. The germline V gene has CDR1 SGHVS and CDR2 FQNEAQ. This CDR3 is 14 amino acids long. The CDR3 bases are TGTGCCAGCAGCCCTCGGGACAGGGGAACTGAGCAGTACTTC. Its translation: CASSPRDRGTEQYF.